These 22 T cell receptor beta chains were sequenced from one sample in a study of T cell changes during pregnancy in multiple sclerosis. Clones were read by immunoSEQ multiplex PCR, and TCRdb kept only the in-frame ones, dropping some. Of about 77,000 clones listed, approximately 94% are singletons. The input for sequencing was peripheral blood, taken after pregnancy. Source of these receptors: a female donor in good health, enrolled as a control in a pregnancy study.

Written as DNA, the CDR3 is TGTGCCAGCAGCGTTAGAGCGGGAGTACAAGAGACCCAGTACTTC. It codes for CASSVRAGVQETQYF. The chain joins TRBV9 to TRBJ2-5; 8 bases match TRBD2. The CDR3 has 15 amino acids. Germline lookup yields CDR1 SGDLS and CDR2 YYNGEE. The junction had 5 bases not matched to a gene; V was cut back by 2 bases and J by 2 bases.

This clone was seen a few times. The V call is TRBV30, the J call TRBJ1-1; D gene uncertain. Trimming took 0 bases from V and 6 from J, leaving 5 bases between them. Germline V gene data show CDR1 as GTSNPN and CDR2 as SVGIG (reference sequence). The CDR3 is made up of 11 amino acids. CDR3 coding DNA: TGTGCCTGGAGTGTACTCTCTGAAGCTTTCTTT. Translation gives CAWSVLSEAFF.

The V call is TRBV19, the J call TRBJ2-1; tentatively, D is TRBD2 (5 bases). The V and J ends lost 3 bases and 7 bases respectively, with 16 bases between them. The CDR3 is 15 residues long. Germline CDR1 reads LNHDA; CDR2 reads SQIVND (reference sequence). The CDR3 loop is CASSMDSTAVNEQFF. The CDR3 nucleotides are TGTGCCAGTAGTATGGACTCAACAGCGGTGAATGAGCAGTTCTTC.

The chain combines TRBV5-1 with TRBJ1-1, with D possibly TRBD1 on 5 matching bases. Deletions cut 4 bases from V and 1 base from J, with 14 bases between. This CDR3 has 15 residues. Looked up from germline, CDR1 is SGHRS and CDR2 is YFSETQ. CDR3 nucleotides: TGCGCCAGCAGCCCCCTCGGCGGGGGGAACACTGAAGCTTTCTTT. It specifies CASSPLGGGNTEAFF.

The chain couples TRBV19 to TRBJ1-2; TRBD1 agrees at 7 bases. The germline V gene has CDR1 LNHDA and CDR2 SQIVND (reference sequence). The CDR3 has 14 amino acids. The ends lost 7 bases at V and 5 bases at J; junction bases unmatched: 10. CDR3 sequence: CASKPGQWMYGYTF. CDR3 coding DNA: TGTGCCAGTAAGCCGGGACAGTGGATGTATGGCTACACCTTC. Looking up the rest from reference TRBV19 and TRBJ1-2 gives the full variable domain: DGGITQSPKYLFRKEGQNVTLSCEQNLNHDAMYWYRQDPGQGLRLIYYSQIVNDFQKGDIAEGYSVSREKKESFPLTVTSAQKNPTAFYLCASKPGQWMYGYTFGSGTRLTVV.

This chain uses TRBV4-3 with TRBJ2-7, with 7 nucleotides matching TRBD1. Germline lookup yields CDR1 LGHNA and CDR2 YSLEER. The length of the CDR3 is 15 residues. J gave up 2 bases and V 1 base, and 5 bases lay outside the gene matches. CDR3 sequence: CASSQVVQGPYEQYF. The CDR3, as DNA: TGCGCCAGCAGCCAAGTTGTACAGGGGCCCTACGAGCAGTACTTC.

The genes are TRBV7-3 and TRBJ2-3, with 7 bases fitting TRBD1. The V gene's germline CDR1 is SGHTA and CDR2 FQGTGA. CDR3 length: 15 amino acids. Losses at the gene ends were 4 bases for V and 1 base for J; bases not matched to a gene: 5. This CDR3 is CASSSGGQGTDTQYF. CDR3 in DNA: TGTGCCAGCAGCTCGGGCGGACAGGGCACAGATACGCAGTATTTT.

The chain has TRBV7-2 and TRBJ1-6; maybe TRBD1 (5 bases). The CDR3 runs to 15 residues. Per germline, CDR1 SGHTA and CDR2 FQGNSA. Trimming pared 1 base from V and 10 bases from J, leaving 14 bases between. CDR3 amino acids: CASSLVRGSGSPLHF. CDR3 nucleotide sequence: TGTGCCAGCAGCTTAGTTCGGGGGTCGGGATCACCCCTCCACTTT.

The chain joins TRBV30 to TRBJ2-5, with 10 bases identical to TRBD1. This CDR3 is 17 amino acids long. CDR1 is GTSNPN and CDR2 is SVGIG in the germline V gene (reference sequence). J lost 5 bases, V lost 1 base, and 13 bases had no gene match. The CDR3 nucleotides read TGTGCCTGGAGTGACTTTTCGACAGGGGGCTATCGGGAGACCCAGTACTTC. Translated: CAWSDFSTGGYRETQYF.

This clone appeared a single time. The chain couples TRBV30 to TRBJ2-1, with 7 bases identical to TRBD2. Per the germline V gene, CDR1 is GTSNPN and CDR2 is SVGIG (reference sequence). The CDR3 runs 16 residues. V lost 3 bases, J lost 6 bases, and 14 bases stayed unmatched. The CDR3 loop reads CAWSARAGLLSNEQFF. The CDR3 nucleotides read TGTGCCTGGAGCGCCAGAGCGGGACTTTTATCCAATGAGCAGTTCTTC.

A note on this clone: Germline is not matched at one junction end, which may reflect a read error. V usage is TRBV7-7 and J usage is TRBJ2-3; D perhaps matches TRBD2 (5 bases). This CDR3 is 13 amino acids long. Per the germline V gene, CDR1 is SSHAT and CDR2 is FNYEAQ (reference sequence). The CDR3 region has the DNA TGTGCTAGCAGCTTAGGCGAGGGAGATACGCAGTATTTT. Amino acid sequence: CASSLGEGDTQYF.

This chain links TRBV28 with TRBJ2-7, with D possibly TRBD1 on 6 matching bases. Germline V CDR1 and CDR2: MDHEN, SYDVKM. The CDR3 totals 15 residues. V was shortened by 7 bases and J by 0 bases, with 16 bases between the two germline ends. CDR3 sequence (DNA): TGTGCCAGCACCGAAACCGGGACATTCTCCTACGAGCAGTACTTC. Its protein product is CASTETGTFSYEQYF.

V is TRBV5-1 and J is TRBJ2-7, with D uncertain. CDR3 length: 11 amino acids. Germline V gene data show CDR1 as SGHRS and CDR2 as YFSETQ. Trimming took off 4 bases at V and 7 bases at J, with 9 bases between the two ends. The CDR3 DNA is TGCGCCAGCAGCCCCTCCGGGGAGCAGTACTTC. This encodes CASSPSGEQYF.

The chain combines TRBV19 with TRBJ1-2; possible D gene TRBD1, 6 bases. Trimming took off 4 bases at V and 1 base at J, with 16 bases between the two ends. This CDR3 has 16 amino acids. Germline V gene lookup returns CDR1 LNHDA and CDR2 SQIVND (reference sequence). DNA for the CDR3: TGTGCCAGTAGTAGGGCAGGGGCCACCCTTAACTATGGCTACACCTTC. Amino acids: CASSRAGATLNYGYTF.

V usage is TRBV6-5 and J usage is TRBJ2-1, with 8 positions matching TRBD2. V dropped 0 bases and J dropped 5; count of bases not matched to a gene: 3. CDR1 is MNHEY, CDR2 SVGAGI, per germline. This CDR3 is 15 amino acids long. CDR3 coding DNA: TGTGCCAGCAGTTACTCGACTAGCGCCCACAATGAGCAGTTCTTC. Its translation is CASSYSTSAHNEQFF.

This clone was seen only once. V and J are TRBV30 and TRBJ1-6, with D possibly TRBD1 on 5 matching bases. The germline V and J ends were trimmed by 0 bases and 10 bases, with 16 bases remaining between them. Per germline, CDR1 GTSNPN and CDR2 SVGIG (reference sequence). The CDR3 consists of 15 residues. The DNA of the CDR3 is TGTGCCTGGAGTGTAGAAATCAGGGTGGAATCACCCCTCCACTTT. Encoded protein: CAWSVEIRVESPLHF.

The chain links TRBV6-5 to TRBJ2-5, with D perhaps matching TRBD1 (6 bases). Germline V CDR1 and CDR2: MNHEY, SVGAGI. The CDR3 extends over 15 amino acids. With 2 bases removed from V and 1 base from J, the gap between germline ends came to 11 bases. For the CDR3, the DNA is TGTGCCAGCAGTTACCGGAGAGGGGGCCAAGAGACCCAGTACTTC. It translates to CASSYRRGGQETQYF.

The chain recombines TRBV6-5 with TRBJ2-1, with 12 bases fitting TRBD2. Trimming removed 5 bases from V and 8 bases from J; junction bases left unmatched: 7. Germline lookup yields CDR1 MNHEY and CDR2 SVGAGI. CDR3 size: 15 residues. CDR3 protein: CASSTLAGGAHEQFF. The DNA for the CDR3 is TGTGCCAGCAGTACACTAGCGGGAGGTGCGCATGAGCAGTTCTTC.

The gene calls are TRBV4-3 and TRBJ2-1; 7 bases are shared with TRBD2. The CDR3 is 17 residues long. J gave up 2 bases and V 0 bases, and 7 bases lay outside the gene matches. Germline V gives CDR1 LGHNA, CDR2 YSLEER. The CDR3 loop reads CASSQEGPSGPYNEQFF. CDR3 DNA sequence: TGCGCCAGCAGCCAAGAAGGGCCTAGCGGTCCCTACAATGAGCAGTTCTTC.

V and J are TRBV19 and TRBJ1-2; 7 bases fit TRBD1. CDR1 is LNHDA, CDR2 SQIVND, per germline (reference sequence). The length of the CDR3 is 14 residues. Trimming at V came to 5 bases and at J to 4 bases, leaving 7 bases not matched to a gene. CDR3: CASSAEGQRYGYTF. The DNA of the CDR3 is TGTGCCAGTAGTGCCGAGGGACAGCGCTATGGCTACACCTTC.

This sequence joins TRBV10-2 and TRBJ1-1, with D uncertain. CDR3 length equals 14 residues. Trimming stripped 4 bases from V and 6 bases from J, with 15 bases between. Germline CDR1 is WSHSY and CDR2 is SAAADI. The CDR3 nucleotides read TGCGCCAGCAGTGGGGTTCGGGGATTCGCTGAAGCTTTCTTT. The encoded protein is CASSGVRGFAEAFF.

The chain carries TRBV2 and TRBJ2-1; tentative D call: TRBD2 (6 bases). Per the germline V gene, CDR1 is SNHLY and CDR2 is FYNNEI. The CDR3 sequence is 15 residues long. V was cut by 5 bases and J by 5 bases, with 16 bases left in between. The CDR3 sequence: CASSLGGLPNNEQFF. The DNA for the CDR3 is TGTGCCAGCAGTCTGGGGGGACTTCCGAACAATGAGCAGTTCTTC. The variable domain in full, with the rest retrieved from reference TRBV2 and TRBJ2-1, is EPEVTQTPSHQVTQMGQEVILRCVPISNHLYFYWYRQILGQKVEFLVSFYNNEISEKSEIFDDQFSVERPDGSNFTLKIRSTKLEDSAMYFCASSLGGLPNNEQFFGPGTRLTVL.